These T cell receptor beta chains were read from a single sample in a study of T-cell memory formation after mild COVID-19. A single record per CDR3 protein comes from TCRdb applying MiXCR to the 5' RACE reads. The sample consists of roughly 370,000 distinct CDR3 sequences, approximately 15% of them appearing once. The specimen sequenced was PBMCs or a T cell subset sorted from them (not recorded which). Receptor source: a man aged 18-30 years who had mild COVID-19 (a few samples of this study predate the infection). Cell type and time point are not known. CDR3s include the opening cysteine and the closing phenylalanine or tryptophan. Fields, in order: J gene, D gene, clone size, V gene, CDR3 protein, CDR3 DNA. A D gene is named only where the DNA matches it firmly. Clone size is not always given. Where it is, it says once, few, many or a class for expanded clones.

j_gene: TRBJ1-2
d_gene: NA
abundance: NA
v_gene: TRBV29-1
CDR3aa: CSVGGGPGYGYTF
CDR3nt: TGCAGCGTTGGTGGGGGCCCGGGCTATGGCTACACCTTC

j_gene: TRBJ1-6
d_gene: NA
abundance: few
v_gene: TRBV20-1
CDR3aa: CSATRASLYNSPLHF
CDR3nt: TGCAGTGCTACCCGGGCGTCACTTTATAATTCACCCCTCCACTTT

j_gene: TRBJ2-3
d_gene: NA
abundance: few
v_gene: TRBV12-3/TRBV12-4
CDR3aa: CASSLYGDTQYF
CDR3nt: TGTGCCAGCAGTTTGTACGGGGATACGCAGTATTTT

j_gene: TRBJ1-1
d_gene: NA
abundance: NA
v_gene: TRBV20-1
CDR3aa: CSPLGGSTEAFF
CDR3nt: TGCAGTCCCCTGGGGGGGAGCACTGAAGCTTTCTTT

j_gene: TRBJ2-5
d_gene: NA
abundance: NA
v_gene: TRBV7-8
CDR3aa: CASSLVPRETQYF
CDR3nt: TGTGCCAGCAGCTTAGTCCCGAGGGAGACCCAGTACTTC

j_gene: TRBJ2-2
d_gene: NA
abundance: few
v_gene: TRBV7-2
CDR3aa: CASSLVAGANTGELFF
CDR3nt: TGTGCCAGCAGCTTAGTTGCTGGAGCGAACACCGGGGAGCTGTTTTTT

j_gene: TRBJ2-6
d_gene: NA
abundance: NA
v_gene: TRBV28
CDR3aa: CASSLAMGANVLTF
CDR3nt: TGTGCCAGCAGTTTAGCAATGGGGGCCAACGTCCTGACTTTC

j_gene: TRBJ1-6
d_gene: NA
abundance: NA
v_gene: TRBV5-1
CDR3aa: CASSLTGLSSYNSPLHF
CDR3nt: TGCGCCAGCAGCTTGACAGGGTTAAGCTCCTATAATTCACCCCTCCACTTT

j_gene: TRBJ1-4
d_gene: NA
abundance: few
v_gene: TRBV5-5
CDR3aa: CASSLRDPATNEKLFF
CDR3nt: TGTGCCAGCAGCTTGAGGGACCCCGCAACTAATGAAAAACTGTTTTTT

j_gene: TRBJ2-1
d_gene: NA
abundance: few
v_gene: TRBV24-1
CDR3aa: CATSAPGGGASSYNEQFF
CDR3nt: TGTGCCACCAGTGCCCCAGGTGGCGGAGCAAGCTCCTACAATGAGCAGTTCTTC

j_gene: TRBJ2-1
d_gene: NA
abundance: NA
v_gene: TRBV6-5
CDR3aa: CASSFTPGTGNEQFF
CDR3nt: TGTGCCAGCAGTTTTACGCCTGGGACGGGAAATGAGCAGTTCTTC

j_gene: TRBJ2-7
d_gene: TRBD1
abundance: NA
v_gene: TRBV29-1
CDR3aa: CSVTGQGYEQYF
CDR3nt: TGCAGCGTTACGGGACAGGGCTACGAGCAGTACTTC

j_gene: TRBJ2-5
d_gene: TRBD2
abundance: NA
v_gene: TRBV15
CDR3aa: CATSRGYSGGEKTQYF
CDR3nt: TGTGCCACCAGCAGAGGGTATAGCGGGGGGGAAAAGACCCAGTACTTC

j_gene: TRBJ2-5
d_gene: TRBD2
abundance: NA
v_gene: TRBV7-7
CDR3aa: CASSSWTSGGAETQYF
CDR3nt: TGTGCTAGCAGCTCCTGGACTAGCGGGGGGGCGGAGACCCAGTACTTC

j_gene: TRBJ1-4
d_gene: NA
abundance: few
v_gene: TRBV6-5
CDR3aa: CASSYGGPGEKLFF
CDR3nt: TGTGCCAGCAGTTACGGGGGGCCTGGGGAAAAACTGTTTTTT

j_gene: TRBJ1-1
d_gene: NA
abundance: NA
v_gene: TRBV9
CDR3aa: CASGGTGLPEAFF
CDR3nt: TGTGCCAGCGGCGGGACGGGACTGCCTGAAGCTTTCTTT

j_gene: TRBJ1-2
d_gene: TRBD1
abundance: few
v_gene: TRBV2
CDR3aa: CASSGTVYGYTF
CDR3nt: TGTGCCAGCAGCGGGACAGTCTATGGCTACACCTTC

j_gene: TRBJ1-2
d_gene: NA
abundance: few
v_gene: TRBV5-1
CDR3aa: CASSLPGQFGGYTF
CDR3nt: TGCGCCAGCAGTTTACCGGGACAATTTGGGGGCTACACCTTC

j_gene: TRBJ1-5
d_gene: TRBD1
abundance: NA
v_gene: TRBV20-1
CDR3aa: CSARTGDSNQPQHF
CDR3nt: TGCAGTGCCAGGACAGGGGATAGCAATCAGCCCCAGCATTTT

j_gene: TRBJ1-2
d_gene: NA
abundance: few
v_gene: TRBV7-2
CDR3aa: CASSLRIRQATNYGYTF
CDR3nt: TGTGCCAGCAGCTTACGTATCCGACAGGCGACTAACTATGGCTACACCTTC

j_gene: TRBJ1-5
d_gene: TRBD1
abundance: NA
v_gene: TRBV19
CDR3aa: CASSIAGTGGNQPQHF
CDR3nt: TGTGCCAGTAGTATAGCCGGGACAGGGGGGAATCAGCCCCAGCATTTT

j_gene: TRBJ2-3
d_gene: TRBD1
abundance: NA
v_gene: TRBV6-6
CDR3aa: CASSYPGQASTDTQYF
CDR3nt: TGTGCCAGCAGTTACCCGGGACAGGCTAGCACAGATACGCAGTATTTT

j_gene: TRBJ2-6
d_gene: NA
abundance: NA
v_gene: TRBV5-1
CDR3aa: CASSLRTGISGANVLTF
CDR3nt: TGCGCCAGCAGCCTTCGGACGGGAATCTCTGGGGCCAACGTCCTGACTTTC

j_gene: TRBJ2-3
d_gene: NA
abundance: many
v_gene: TRBV7-9
CDR3aa: CASSHGLVGPDTQYF
CDR3nt: TGTGCCAGCAGCCATGGACTCGTGGGGCCAGATACGCAGTATTTT

j_gene: TRBJ2-6
d_gene: NA
abundance: NA
v_gene: TRBV28
CDR3aa: CASSFGGRGANVLTF
CDR3nt: TGTGCCAGCAGTTTTGGGGGAAGAGGGGCCAACGTCCTGACTTTC

j_gene: TRBJ2-1
d_gene: NA
abundance: NA
v_gene: TRBV5-4
CDR3aa: CASSWGPNEQFF
CDR3nt: TGTGCCAGCAGCTGGGGCCCGAATGAGCAGTTCTTC

j_gene: TRBJ1-1
d_gene: NA
abundance: NA
v_gene: TRBV6-4
CDR3aa: CASSARAGSEAFF
CDR3nt: TGTGCCAGCAGTGCCAGGGCAGGGAGTGAAGCTTTCTTT

j_gene: TRBJ2-7
d_gene: TRBD1
abundance: NA
v_gene: TRBV20-1
CDR3aa: CSARGRDRDPYEQYF
CDR3nt: TGCAGTGCTAGAGGCCGGGACAGGGACCCCTACGAGCAGTACTTC

j_gene: TRBJ2-5
d_gene: TRBD1
abundance: NA
v_gene: TRBV7-7
CDR3aa: CASSQEAGGVETQYF
CDR3nt: TGTGCCAGCAGTCAGGAGGCAGGGGGCGTAGAGACCCAGTACTTC

j_gene: TRBJ1-2
d_gene: TRBD1
abundance: NA
v_gene: TRBV7-9
CDR3aa: CAGSDRDRLGYTF
CDR3nt: TGTGCCGGCAGCGATCGGGACAGGCTCGGCTACACCTTC

j_gene: TRBJ1-4
d_gene: TRBD1
abundance: few
v_gene: TRBV3-1
CDR3aa: CASSKIREGQVF
CDR3nt: TGTGCCAGCAGCAAGATCCGGGAGGGACAGGTTTTT

j_gene: TRBJ1-2
d_gene: NA
abundance: NA
v_gene: TRBV4-1
CDR3aa: CASSQDHWADGYTF
CDR3nt: TGCGCCAGCAGCCAAGATCATTGGGCAGATGGCTACACCTTC

j_gene: TRBJ2-2
d_gene: NA
abundance: NA
v_gene: TRBV18
CDR3aa: CASSPPREGELFF
CDR3nt: TGTGCCAGCTCACCCCCCCGAGAAGGGGAGCTGTTTTTT

j_gene: TRBJ2-7
d_gene: NA
abundance: few
v_gene: TRBV29-1
CDR3aa: CSVASASYEQYF
CDR3nt: TGCAGCGTTGCGTCAGCCTCCTACGAGCAGTACTTC

j_gene: TRBJ2-6
d_gene: NA
abundance: many
v_gene: TRBV5-1
CDR3aa: CASSTTSGAGANVLTF
CDR3nt: TGCGCCAGCAGCACCACCTCGGGGGCTGGGGCCAACGTCCTGACTTTC

j_gene: TRBJ2-3
d_gene: NA
abundance: NA
v_gene: TRBV7-9
CDR3aa: CASSPRTLSSTDTQYF
CDR3nt: TGTGCCAGCAGCCCTAGGACTCTTTCTAGCACAGATACGCAGTATTTT

j_gene: TRBJ2-1
d_gene: TRBD2
abundance: NA
v_gene: TRBV7-8
CDR3aa: CASSNSGGLASF
CDR3nt: TGTGCCAGCAGTAACAGCGGGGGCCTCGCTTCCTTC

j_gene: TRBJ2-5
d_gene: TRBD2
abundance: NA
v_gene: TRBV23-1
CDR3aa: CASSRPPGLAGQETQYF
CDR3nt: TGCGCCAGCAGTCGCCCCCCGGGACTAGCGGGTCAAGAGACCCAGTACTTC

j_gene: TRBJ2-2
d_gene: NA
abundance: few
v_gene: TRBV7-2
CDR3aa: CASSVGRSGELFF
CDR3nt: TGTGCCAGCAGCGTAGGTCGTTCCGGGGAGCTGTTTTTT

j_gene: TRBJ1-6
d_gene: NA
abundance: few
v_gene: TRBV5-5
CDR3aa: CASSSDRTYNSPLHF
CDR3nt: TGTGCCAGCAGCAGCGACAGAACCTATAATTCACCCCTCCACTTT

j_gene: TRBJ1-2
d_gene: TRBD1
abundance: NA
v_gene: TRBV29-1
CDR3aa: CSVYRGLKGYTF
CDR3nt: TGCAGCGTTTACAGGGGTTTAAAAGGCTACACCTTC

j_gene: TRBJ1-2
d_gene: NA
abundance: few
v_gene: TRBV10-2
CDR3aa: CASSESGRADYGYTF
CDR3nt: TGCGCCAGCAGTGAGTCTGGACGAGCCGACTATGGCTACACCTTC

j_gene: TRBJ1-5
d_gene: NA
abundance: few
v_gene: TRBV28
CDR3aa: CASSPRGGGYQLQHF
CDR3nt: TGTGCCAGCAGCCCGAGGGGCGGGGGTTATCAGCTCCAGCATTTT

j_gene: TRBJ1-2
d_gene: TRBD1
abundance: few
v_gene: TRBV6-6
CDR3aa: CASTPRGRGLDGYTF
CDR3nt: TGTGCCAGCACCCCCCGGGGCAGGGGGCTGGATGGCTACACCTTC

j_gene: TRBJ2-2
d_gene: TRBD1
abundance: few
v_gene: TRBV5-1
CDR3aa: CASSLRTGGGDTGELFF
CDR3nt: TGCGCCAGCAGCTTGAGGACAGGGGGAGGAGACACCGGGGAGCTGTTTTTT

j_gene: TRBJ1-5
d_gene: NA
abundance: few
v_gene: TRBV2
CDR3aa: CASSGSPVQYSNQPQHF
CDR3nt: TGTGCCAGCAGTGGTAGTCCCGTGCAGTATAGCAATCAGCCCCAGCATTTT